This T cell receptor (beta chain) was documented in a study of shared clonotypes between healthy human individuals. The length of the CDR3 is 12 residues. The ends were cut back, 6 bases at V and 6 bases at J, with 13 bases in the middle. Clones were read by immunoSEQ multiplex PCR, and TCRdb kept only the in-frame ones, dropping some. The sample lists 2 million to 3 million clones, roughly 93% occurring once. The donors, healthy adults who were HIV-negative, had experienced no recent acute infections or vaccinations. The chain employs TRBV5-3 and TRBJ2-7; D ambiguous. TRBV5-3 is recorded as an ORF, its role being uncertain. Input material: naive CD4+ T cells from PBMCs. Stated subset: CD45RA+ positively selected. This TCR came from a young man in good health. Some clones in this sample may be carry-over from other donors' samples. The CDR3 DNA reads TGTGCCAGAATTCTGGGCAGAGGCGAGCAGTACTTC. It specifies CARILGRGEQYF.